This T cell receptor (beta chain) was captured by sequencing in a study of graft-versus-host responses after intestinal transplantation. About the study: Multivisceral, liver-intestinal, or isolated intestinal transplants were given to recipients. The whole recipient group had anti-thymocyte globulin induction followed by tacrolimus and steroids for two to three years. Study-wide results and limits: Early post-transplant HvG declines showed an association with peak circulating GvH clone levels. The marrow of recipients harbored GvH clones, and ileum or blood showed some of them first.

As regards this clone: Its cognate antigen is unknown.

Repertoires were generated with immunoSEQ multiplex PCR, while TCRdb's copy carries only in-frame clones and drops some. This table has approximately 90,000 clones, approximately 90% appearing once. The V gene lost 3 bases and the J gene lost 0 bases, with 6 bases spanning the gap. Per germline, CDR1 LNHDA and CDR2 SQIVND (reference sequence). This CDR3 has 14 residues. This clonotype was obtained from a human donor who was the organ donor for an intestinal transplant. The sequenced sample was unstimulated CD8+ T cells sorted from spleen or lymph node cells, obtained before transplant. The chain uses TRBV19 and TRBJ2-1; D is possibly TRBD2 (6 bases). The CDR3 is CASSIGGSYNEQFF. The CDR3, as DNA: TGTGCCAGTAGTATCGGGGGCTCCTACAATGAGCAGTTCTTC.